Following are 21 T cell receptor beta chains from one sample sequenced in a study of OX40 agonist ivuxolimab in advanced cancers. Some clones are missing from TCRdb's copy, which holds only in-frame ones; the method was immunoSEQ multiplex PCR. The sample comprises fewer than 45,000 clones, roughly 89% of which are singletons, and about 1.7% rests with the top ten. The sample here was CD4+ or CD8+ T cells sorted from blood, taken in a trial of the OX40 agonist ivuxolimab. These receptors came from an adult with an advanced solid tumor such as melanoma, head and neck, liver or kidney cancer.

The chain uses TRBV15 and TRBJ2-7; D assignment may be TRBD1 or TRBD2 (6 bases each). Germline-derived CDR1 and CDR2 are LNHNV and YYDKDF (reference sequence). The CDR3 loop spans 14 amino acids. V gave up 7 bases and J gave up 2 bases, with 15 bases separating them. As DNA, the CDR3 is TGTGCCACCAAAAAGGGGGGATCAACCTACGAGCAGTACTTC. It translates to CATKKGGSTYEQYF.

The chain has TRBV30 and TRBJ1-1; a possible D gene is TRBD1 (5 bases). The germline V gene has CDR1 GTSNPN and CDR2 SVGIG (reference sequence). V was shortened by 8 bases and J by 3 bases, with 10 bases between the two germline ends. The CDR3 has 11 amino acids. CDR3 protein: CAGAGDTEAFF. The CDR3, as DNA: TGTGCCGGCGCGGGGGACACTGAAGCTTTCTTT. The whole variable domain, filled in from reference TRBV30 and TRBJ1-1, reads SQTIHQWPATLVQPVGSPLSLECTVEGTSNPNLYWYRQAAGRGLQLLFYSVGIGQISSEVPQNLSASRPQDRQFILSSKKLLLSDSGFYLCAGAGDTEAFFGQGTRLTVV.

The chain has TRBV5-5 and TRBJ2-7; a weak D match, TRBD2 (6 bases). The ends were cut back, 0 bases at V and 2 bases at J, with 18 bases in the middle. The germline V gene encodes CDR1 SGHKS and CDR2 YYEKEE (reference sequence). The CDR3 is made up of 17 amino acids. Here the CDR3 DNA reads TGTGCCAGCAGCTTGGTAGGGCAGAAGCCGGGGGCCTACGAGCAGTACTTC. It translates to CASSLVGQKPGAYEQYF.

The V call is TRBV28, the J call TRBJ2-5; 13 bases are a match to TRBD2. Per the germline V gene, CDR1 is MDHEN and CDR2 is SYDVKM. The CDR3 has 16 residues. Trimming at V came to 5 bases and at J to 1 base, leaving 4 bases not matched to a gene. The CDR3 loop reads CASSRTSGGLQETQYF. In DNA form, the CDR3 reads TGTGCCAGCAGTCGGACTAGCGGGGGCCTCCAAGAGACCCAGTACTTC.

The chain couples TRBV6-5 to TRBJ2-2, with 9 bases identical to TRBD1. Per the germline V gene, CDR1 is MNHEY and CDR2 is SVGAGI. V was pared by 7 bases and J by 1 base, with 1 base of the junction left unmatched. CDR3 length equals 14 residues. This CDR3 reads CASMGQGNTGELFF. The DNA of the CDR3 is TGTGCCAGCATGGGACAGGGGAACACCGGGGAGCTGTTTTTT.

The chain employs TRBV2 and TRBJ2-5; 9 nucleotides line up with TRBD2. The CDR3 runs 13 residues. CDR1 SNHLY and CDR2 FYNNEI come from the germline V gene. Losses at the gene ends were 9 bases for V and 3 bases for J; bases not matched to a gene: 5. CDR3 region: CARTSGSEETQYF. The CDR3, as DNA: TGTGCCAGAACTAGCGGGTCCGAAGAGACCCAGTACTTC.

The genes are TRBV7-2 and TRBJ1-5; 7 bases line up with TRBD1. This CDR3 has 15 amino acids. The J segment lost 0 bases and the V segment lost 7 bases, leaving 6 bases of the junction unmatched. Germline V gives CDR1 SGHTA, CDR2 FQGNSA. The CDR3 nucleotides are TGTGCCAGCACCCCCCCAGGGGGTAGCAATCAGCCCCAGCATTTT. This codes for CASTPPGGSNQPQHF.

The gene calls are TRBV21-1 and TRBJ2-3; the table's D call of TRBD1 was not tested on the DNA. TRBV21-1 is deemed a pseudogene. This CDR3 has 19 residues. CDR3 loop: CASNATSSEGALQTDTQYF. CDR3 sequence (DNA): TGTGCCAGCAACGCAACTAGCTCCGAGGGGGCGCTTCAAACAGATACGCAGTATTTT.

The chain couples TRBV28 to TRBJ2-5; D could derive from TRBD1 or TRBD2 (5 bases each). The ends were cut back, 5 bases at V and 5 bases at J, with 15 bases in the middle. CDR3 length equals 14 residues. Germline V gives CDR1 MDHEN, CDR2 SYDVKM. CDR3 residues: CASSDGTMSETQYF. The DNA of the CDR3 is TGTGCCAGCAGTGACGGGACGATGTCGGAGACCCAGTACTTC.

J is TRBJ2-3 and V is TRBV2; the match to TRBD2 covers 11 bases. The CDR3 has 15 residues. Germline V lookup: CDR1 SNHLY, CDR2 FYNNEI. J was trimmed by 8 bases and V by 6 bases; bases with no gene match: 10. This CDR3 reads CASSRPGLAEITQYF. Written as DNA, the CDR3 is TGTGCCAGCAGCCGCCCGGGACTAGCGGAGATTACGCAGTATTTT.

The DNA of the CDR3 is TGTGCCAGCAGTCCCCAAGATGAAAAACTGTTTTTT. This codes for CASSPQDEKLFF. V usage is TRBV6-1 and J usage is TRBJ1-4; D gene unclear. The length of the CDR3 is 12 residues. Trimming removed 5 bases at V and 6 bases at J, with 7 bases between. Germline assignment: CDR1 MNHNS and CDR2 SASEGT.

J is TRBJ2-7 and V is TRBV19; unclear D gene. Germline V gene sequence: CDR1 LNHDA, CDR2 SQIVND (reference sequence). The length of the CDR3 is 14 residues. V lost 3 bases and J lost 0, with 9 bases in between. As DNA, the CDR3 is TGTGCCAGTAGTATTAGCCTATCCTCCTACGAGCAGTACTTC. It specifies CASSISLSSYEQYF.

As DNA, the CDR3 is TGTGCCAGCAGCCAAGGGGGGGCCCATGGCTACAATGAGCAGTTCTTC. Amino acids: CASSQGGAHGYNEQFF. This rearrangement joins TRBV11-3 to TRBJ2-1, with D maybe TRBD2 (7 bases). V was shortened by 5 bases and J by 3 bases, with 17 bases between the two germline ends. CDR3 length: 16 residues. CDR1 and CDR2 (germline): SGHNT, YENEEA.

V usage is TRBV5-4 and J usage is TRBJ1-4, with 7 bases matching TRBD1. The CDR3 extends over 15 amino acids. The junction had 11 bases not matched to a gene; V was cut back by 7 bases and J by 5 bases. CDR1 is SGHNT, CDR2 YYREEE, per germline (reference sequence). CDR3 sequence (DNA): TGTGCCAGCGAGCCCGGACAGGATATAAATGAAAAACTGTTTTTT. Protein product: CASEPGQDINEKLFF.

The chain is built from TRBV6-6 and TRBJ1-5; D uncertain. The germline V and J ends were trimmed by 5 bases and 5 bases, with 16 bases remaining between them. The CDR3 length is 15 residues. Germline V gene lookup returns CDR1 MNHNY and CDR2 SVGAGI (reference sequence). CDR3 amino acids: CASSPMGGAHQPQHF. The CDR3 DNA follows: TGTGCCAGCAGTCCTATGGGCGGAGCTCATCAGCCCCAGCATTTT.

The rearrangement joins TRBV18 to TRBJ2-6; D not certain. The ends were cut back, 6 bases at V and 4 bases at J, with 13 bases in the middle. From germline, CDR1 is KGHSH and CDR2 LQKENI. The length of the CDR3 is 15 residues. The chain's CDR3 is CASSPTYPGANVLTF. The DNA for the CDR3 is TGTGCCAGCTCCCCAACTTACCCCGGGGCCAACGTCCTGACTTTC.

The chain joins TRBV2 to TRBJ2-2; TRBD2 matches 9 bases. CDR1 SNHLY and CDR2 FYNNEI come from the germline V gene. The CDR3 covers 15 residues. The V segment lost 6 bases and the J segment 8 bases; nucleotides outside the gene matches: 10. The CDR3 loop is CASRGTGTSTGELFF. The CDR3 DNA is TGTGCCAGCAGGGGAACCGGGACTAGCACAGGGGAGCTGTTTTTT.

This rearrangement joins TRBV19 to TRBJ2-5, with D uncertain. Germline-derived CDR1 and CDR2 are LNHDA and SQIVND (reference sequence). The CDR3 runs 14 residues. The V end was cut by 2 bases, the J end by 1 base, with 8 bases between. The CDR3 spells CASSIYGRQETQYF. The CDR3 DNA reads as TGTGCCAGTAGTATATATGGCCGCCAAGAGACCCAGTACTTC.

The CDR3 loop is CASSMDGRRSYEQYF. CDR3 bases: TGTGCCAGCAGCATGGACGGCCGGCGATCCTACGAGCAGTACTTC. V gene TRBV5-4 combines with J gene TRBJ2-7; unclear D gene. The CDR3 loop spans 15 amino acids. With 4 bases removed from V and 1 base from J, the gap between germline ends came to 15 bases. Germline lookup yields CDR1 SGHNT and CDR2 YYREEE (reference sequence).

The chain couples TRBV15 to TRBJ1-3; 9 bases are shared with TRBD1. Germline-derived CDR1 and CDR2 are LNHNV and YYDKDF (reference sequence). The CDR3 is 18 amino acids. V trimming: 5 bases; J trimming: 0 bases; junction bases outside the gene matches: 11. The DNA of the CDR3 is TGTGCCACCAGCGGGACAGGGTGGGGAGAAAACTCTGGAAACACCATATATTTT. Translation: CATSGTGWGENSGNTIYF.

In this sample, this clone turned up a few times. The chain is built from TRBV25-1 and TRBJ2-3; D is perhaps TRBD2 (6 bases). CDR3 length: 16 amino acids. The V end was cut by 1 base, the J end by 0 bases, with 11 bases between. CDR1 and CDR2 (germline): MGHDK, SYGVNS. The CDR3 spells CASSEWSGFSTDTQYF. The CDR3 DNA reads TGTGCCAGCAGTGAATGGAGCGGGTTTAGCACAGATACGCAGTATTTT.